Listed below are T cell receptor beta chains from one sample, sequenced in a study of technical replicates of blood from several donors. This table comes from immunoSEQ multiplex PCR, and its TCRdb copy is limited to in-frame clones, with some not included. The table records about 16,000 clones, about nine tenths of them present only once. The sequenced sample was PBMCs. The source is a human donor in good health. Both conserved end residues are part of each CDR3. Not all rows give a size; the values are once, few, many and, for expanded clones, a class.

once TRBJ2-7 TRBV29-1 CSARDRGHEQYF
- TRBJ1-2 TRBV5-1 CASSLDGQSYGYTF
- TRBJ1-5 TRBV2 CASSPQGLNQPQHF
- TRBJ1-4 TRBV2 CASSLQGVNEKLFF
- TRBJ2-7 TRBV5-6 CASSLDGRGYEQYF
once TRBJ2-3 TRBV12-5 CASGGTGDNTDTQYF
- TRBJ2-7 TRBV4-2 CASSPPSGTYEQYF
- TRBJ1-1 TRBV5-1 CASSLEMVGGAFF
- TRBJ2-1 TRBV5-1 CASSLEGQGLGGEQFF
- TRBJ1-5 TRBV6-5 CASSYSPNQPQHF
- TRBJ2-5 TRBV7-9 CASSSGETQYF
few TRBJ1-1 TRBV30 CAWSVGGNTEAFF
- TRBJ2-2 TRBV18 CASSPPTGTNTGELFF
- TRBJ2-5 TRBV7-6 CASTGGQQETQYF
- TRBJ2-7 TRBV4-2 CASSQEPLGQFFYEQYF
few TRBJ1-3 TRBV18 CASSPQTETGNTIYF